Below are 25 T cell receptor beta chains sequenced from a single sample in a study of blood T cell repertoires in COVID-19. The data were produced by immunoSEQ multiplex PCR, yet TCRdb's version contains in-frame clones alone and is incomplete. Among 100,000 to 150,000 clones, 86% were seen once, and the ten largest hold around 2.3%. Sequencing was performed on PBMCs or T cells enriched from blood (not recorded which). All receptors derive from a woman between 45 and 60 years old who had recovered from COVID-19.

DNA of the CDR3: TGTGCCAGTAGTGCCGGACAGGGTTTGACCACTGAAGCTTTCTTT. Residues: CASSAGQGLTTEAFF. This chain joins TRBV19 and TRBJ1-1, with 8 bases matching TRBD1. The CDR3 consists of 15 residues. The V and J ends lost 5 bases and 4 bases, in that order; junction bases with no gene match: 9. Germline values: CDR1 LNHDA, CDR2 SQIVND (reference sequence).

The rearrangement links TRBV6-5 to TRBJ1-2; D is unresolved. This CDR3 contains 15 residues. CDR1 is MNHEY and CDR2 is SVGAGI in the germline V gene. V was clipped by 0 bases and J by 4 bases, with 12 bases between them. CDR3 in DNA: TGTGCCAGCAGTTACTCAAGCGGGCCGTCCTATGGCTACACCTTC. Amino acid sequence: CASSYSSGPSYGYTF.

This clone was seen only once. The rearrangement uses TRBV18 and TRBJ1-1; D remains ambiguous. The germline V gene encodes CDR1 KGHSH and CDR2 LQKENI. The length of the CDR3 is 15 residues. V lost 3 bases and J lost 1, with 12 bases in between. CDR3 nucleotides: TGTGCCAGCTCACCGATGGGCAGCTCGAACACTGAAGCTTTCTTT. It is translated as CASSPMGSSNTEAFF.

The chain links TRBV5-1 to TRBJ1-6; D ambiguous. V lost 0 bases, J lost 9 bases, and 10 bases lay in between. The CDR3 extends over 14 amino acids. The V gene's germline CDR1 is SGHRS and CDR2 YFSETQ. CDR3 amino acids: CASSLGEIRSPLHF. The CDR3 bases are TGCGCCAGCAGCTTGGGCGAAATCCGTTCACCCCTCCACTTT.

The chain is built from TRBV18 and TRBJ2-5; D possibly corresponds to TRBD2 (6 bases). The CDR3 is 15 residues long. The V gene lost 2 bases and the J gene lost 1 base, with 11 bases spanning the gap. CDR1 and CDR2 from the germline V gene are KGHSH and LQKENI. In DNA, the CDR3 is TGTGCCAGCTCACCAAGTGGGGGGATCCAAGAGACCCAGTACTTC. Its protein is CASSPSGGIQETQYF.

This rearrangement joins TRBV20-1 to TRBJ1-1; no reliable D call. There are 12 residues in the CDR3. The V end lost 3 bases, the J end lost 1 base, and 6 bases lay between the germline ends. Germline V lookup: CDR1 DFQATT, CDR2 SNEGSKA (reference sequence). The chain's CDR3 is CSASLQNTEAFF. DNA for the CDR3: TGCAGTGCTAGTTTACAGAACACTGAAGCTTTCTTT.

The chain couples TRBV15 to TRBJ2-6, with TRBD1 identical over 11 bases. J was trimmed by 4 bases and V by 5 bases; bases with no gene match: 10. In germline, CDR1 is LNHNV, CDR2 YYDKDF (reference sequence). This CDR3 is 18 amino acids long. CDR3 sequence reads: CATSRYGQGASGANVLTF. In DNA, the CDR3 is TGTGCCACCAGCCGCTACGGACAGGGGGCTTCAGGGGCCAACGTCCTGACTTTC.

The J gene is TRBJ1-1, the V gene TRBV6-5; possibly TRBD1 for D (6 bases). CDR3 length equals 15 residues. From germline, CDR1 is MNHEY and CDR2 SVGAGI. Between the trimmed V and J ends, which lost 6 bases and 1 base, there was a span of 15 bases. The CDR3: CASSRLVDRNTEAFF. CDR3 nucleotides: TGTGCCAGCAGCCGGCTTGTGGACAGGAACACTGAAGCTTTCTTT.

This clone was seen a handful of times. The chain carries TRBV10-3 and TRBJ1-1; TRBD1 matches 10 bases. V lost 3 bases and J lost 2; bases outside the gene matches: 3. CDR1 and CDR2 from the germline V gene are ENHRY and SYGVKD. The CDR3 contains 15 residues. The CDR3 DNA reads TGTGCCATCAGTGAAACGACAGGGGGCAACACTGAAGCTTTCTTT. Residues: CAISETTGGNTEAFF.

This chain joins TRBV27 and TRBJ2-3; 16 bases agree with TRBD2. This CDR3 contains 18 residues. Germline V gene data show CDR1 as MNHEY and CDR2 as SMNVEV (reference sequence). V lost 5 bases, J lost 0 bases, and 5 bases stayed unmatched. The CDR3 DNA sequence: TGTGCCAGCAGTCCCCTGGGACTAGCGGGGGGGAGCACAGATACGCAGTATTTT. Its protein product is CASSPLGLAGGSTDTQYF.

The chain couples TRBV18 to TRBJ2-7; the D is unclear. The V gene lost 0 bases and the J gene lost 3 bases, with 15 bases spanning the gap. This CDR3 spans 16 amino acids. The germline V gene has CDR1 KGHSH and CDR2 LQKENI. This CDR3 is CASSPPGAVKGYEQYF. The CDR3 DNA reads as TGTGCCAGCTCACCACCAGGAGCTGTAAAAGGCTACGAGCAGTACTTC.

This rearrangement joins TRBV2 to TRBJ2-5; D gene uncertain. Germline V CDR1 and CDR2: SNHLY, FYNNEI. Trimming took off 3 bases at V and 4 bases at J, with 15 bases between the two ends. The CDR3 runs 15 residues. The CDR3 sequence: CASSDSLVYGETQYF. As DNA, the CDR3 is TGTGCCAGCAGTGACTCGCTAGTATATGGAGAGACCCAGTACTTC.

The rearrangement uses TRBV6-6 and TRBJ2-2, with TRBD1 matching over 7 bases. The CDR3 sequence is 16 residues long. Trimming cost V 7 bases and J 3 bases; bases outside gene matches: 11. Germline V CDR1 and CDR2: MNHNY, SVGAGI (reference sequence). CDR3 DNA sequence: TGTGCCAGCAAAAGAACCGGGACAGAAGACACCGGGGAGCTGTTTTTT. Its translation: CASKRTGTEDTGELFF.

J is TRBJ2-7 and V is TRBV19, with D perhaps TRBD2 (5 bases). Trimming removed 1 base at V and 7 bases at J, with 14 bases between. There are 14 residues in the CDR3. Germline CDR1 and CDR2: LNHDA and SQIVND (reference sequence). CDR3 protein: CASSIGRGLYEQYF. In DNA, the CDR3 is TGTGCCAGTAGTATAGGCCGGGGTCTCTATGAGCAGTACTTC.

This chain links TRBV19 with TRBJ1-1, with no clear D. V gave up 5 bases and J gave up 0 bases, with 10 bases separating them. Germline CDR1 and CDR2: LNHDA and SQIVND (reference sequence). The CDR3 length is 14 residues. CDR3 loop: CASSPLPVNTEAFF. CDR3 DNA: TGTGCCAGTAGTCCCCTCCCGGTGAACACTGAAGCTTTCTTT.

The J gene is TRBJ2-3, the V gene TRBV29-1, with a weak D call TRBD1 (5 bases). Looked up from germline, CDR1 is SQVTM and CDR2 is ANQGSEA. The germline V and J ends were trimmed by 0 bases and 0 bases, with 7 bases remaining between them. This CDR3 is built from 14 residues. This CDR3 reads CSVEERGSTDTQYF. The CDR3 nucleotides read TGCAGCGTTGAAGAAAGGGGCAGCACAGATACGCAGTATTTT.

This chain connects TRBV3-1 (or the pseudogene TRBV3-2) to TRBJ1-2, with a weak D call TRBD1 (5 bases). The V end lost 1 base, the J end lost 8 bases, and 14 bases lay between the germline ends. CDR3 length: 14 residues. CDR1 LGHDT and CDR2 YNNKEL come from the germline V gene (reference sequence). CDR3 bases: TGTGCCAGCAGCCAAGCATGGCAGGGTAGCGGCTACACCTTC. Its translation is CASSQAWQGSGYTF.

A note on this clone: Additional DNA sequences in this sample encode the identical CDR3. The chain recombines TRBV18 with TRBJ2-5; 9 bases agree with TRBD1. This CDR3 has 15 amino acids. Looked up from germline, CDR1 is KGHSH and CDR2 is LQKENI. Trimming at V came to 6 bases and at J to 3 bases, leaving 8 bases not matched to a gene. CDR3 sequence reads: CASSLGQGREETQYF. The CDR3 DNA follows: TGTGCCAGCTCCCTGGGACAGGGAAGGGAAGAGACCCAGTACTTC.

CDR3: CAIREALGADTQYF. CDR3 sequence (DNA): TGTGCCATCAGAGAAGCGCTAGGGGCAGATACGCAGTATTTT. The chain employs TRBV10-3 and TRBJ2-3, with D possibly TRBD1 on 5 matching bases. The CDR3 extends over 14 amino acids. Between the trimmed V and J ends, which lost 6 bases and 4 bases, there was a span of 14 bases. Germline CDR1 is ENHRY and CDR2 is SYGVKD.

The rearrangement links TRBV20-1 to TRBJ2-7, with a weak D call TRBD2 (5 bases). The V end lost 3 bases, the J end lost 3 bases, and 21 bases lay between the germline ends. Germline CDR1 reads DFQATT; CDR2 reads SNEGSKA (reference sequence). The CDR3 extends over 16 amino acids. This CDR3 is CSASGGSRGLVYEQYF. Written as DNA, the CDR3 is TGCAGTGCTAGTGGAGGCTCCCGAGGGCTGGTCTACGAGCAGTACTTC.

V usage is TRBV6-5 and J usage is TRBJ2-5; weak D call: TRBD2 (6 bases). V lost 4 bases to trimming and J lost 5 bases, with 14 bases between them. The CDR3 spans 14 residues. Germline CDR1 MNHEY, CDR2 SVGAGI. The CDR3 coding sequence is TGTGCCAGCAGTTCAGGCGGGACGCAGGAGACCCAGTACTTC. Protein sequence: CASSSGGTQETQYF.

This chain connects TRBV5-1 to TRBJ2-1; TRBD1 aligns across 7 bases. The germline gives CDR1 SGHRS, CDR2 YFSETQ. There are 15 residues in the CDR3. Germline trimming cut 1 base from V and 1 base from J; bases unmatched to any gene: 2. CDR3 protein: CASSLKQGSYNEQFF. As DNA, the CDR3 is TGCGCCAGCAGCTTGAAACAGGGGTCCTACAATGAGCAGTTCTTC.

CDR3 bases: TGTGCCACCAGTGGACAGTCCACTGAAGCTTTCTTT. Translating gives CATSGQSTEAFF. V is TRBV24-1 and J is TRBJ1-1, with D maybe TRBD1 (5 bases). Looked up from germline, CDR1 is KGHDR and CDR2 is SFDVKD. This CDR3 is 12 amino acids long. Trimming left V 5 bases short and J 4 bases short, with 7 bases between.

CDR3 amino acids: CASSSGQGNQPQHF. The CDR3 DNA follows: TGTGCCAGCAGTTCCGGACAGGGAAATCAGCCCCAGCATTTT. The gene calls are TRBV27 and TRBJ1-5, with TRBD1 matching 8 bases. Per the germline V gene, CDR1 is MNHEY and CDR2 is SMNVEV (reference sequence). J was trimmed by 4 bases and V by 4 bases; bases with no gene match: 3. The CDR3 is made up of 14 amino acids.

This sequence joins TRBV7-2 and TRBJ2-7; D remains unclear. V dropped 4 bases and J dropped 5 bases, with 6 bases sitting between them. Germline V gene data show CDR1 as SGHTA and CDR2 as FQGNSA. This CDR3 is built from 11 residues. CDR3 residues: CASSYIHEQYF. DNA for the CDR3: TGTGCCAGCAGCTATATTCACGAGCAGTACTTC. The complete variable domain, with remaining parts taken from reference TRBV7-2 and TRBJ2-7, reads GAGVSQSPSNKVTEKGKDVELRCDPISGHTALYWYRQSLGQGLEFLIYFQGNSAPDKSGLPSDRFSAERTGGSVSTLTIQRTQQEDSAVYLCASSYIHEQYFGPGTRLTVT.